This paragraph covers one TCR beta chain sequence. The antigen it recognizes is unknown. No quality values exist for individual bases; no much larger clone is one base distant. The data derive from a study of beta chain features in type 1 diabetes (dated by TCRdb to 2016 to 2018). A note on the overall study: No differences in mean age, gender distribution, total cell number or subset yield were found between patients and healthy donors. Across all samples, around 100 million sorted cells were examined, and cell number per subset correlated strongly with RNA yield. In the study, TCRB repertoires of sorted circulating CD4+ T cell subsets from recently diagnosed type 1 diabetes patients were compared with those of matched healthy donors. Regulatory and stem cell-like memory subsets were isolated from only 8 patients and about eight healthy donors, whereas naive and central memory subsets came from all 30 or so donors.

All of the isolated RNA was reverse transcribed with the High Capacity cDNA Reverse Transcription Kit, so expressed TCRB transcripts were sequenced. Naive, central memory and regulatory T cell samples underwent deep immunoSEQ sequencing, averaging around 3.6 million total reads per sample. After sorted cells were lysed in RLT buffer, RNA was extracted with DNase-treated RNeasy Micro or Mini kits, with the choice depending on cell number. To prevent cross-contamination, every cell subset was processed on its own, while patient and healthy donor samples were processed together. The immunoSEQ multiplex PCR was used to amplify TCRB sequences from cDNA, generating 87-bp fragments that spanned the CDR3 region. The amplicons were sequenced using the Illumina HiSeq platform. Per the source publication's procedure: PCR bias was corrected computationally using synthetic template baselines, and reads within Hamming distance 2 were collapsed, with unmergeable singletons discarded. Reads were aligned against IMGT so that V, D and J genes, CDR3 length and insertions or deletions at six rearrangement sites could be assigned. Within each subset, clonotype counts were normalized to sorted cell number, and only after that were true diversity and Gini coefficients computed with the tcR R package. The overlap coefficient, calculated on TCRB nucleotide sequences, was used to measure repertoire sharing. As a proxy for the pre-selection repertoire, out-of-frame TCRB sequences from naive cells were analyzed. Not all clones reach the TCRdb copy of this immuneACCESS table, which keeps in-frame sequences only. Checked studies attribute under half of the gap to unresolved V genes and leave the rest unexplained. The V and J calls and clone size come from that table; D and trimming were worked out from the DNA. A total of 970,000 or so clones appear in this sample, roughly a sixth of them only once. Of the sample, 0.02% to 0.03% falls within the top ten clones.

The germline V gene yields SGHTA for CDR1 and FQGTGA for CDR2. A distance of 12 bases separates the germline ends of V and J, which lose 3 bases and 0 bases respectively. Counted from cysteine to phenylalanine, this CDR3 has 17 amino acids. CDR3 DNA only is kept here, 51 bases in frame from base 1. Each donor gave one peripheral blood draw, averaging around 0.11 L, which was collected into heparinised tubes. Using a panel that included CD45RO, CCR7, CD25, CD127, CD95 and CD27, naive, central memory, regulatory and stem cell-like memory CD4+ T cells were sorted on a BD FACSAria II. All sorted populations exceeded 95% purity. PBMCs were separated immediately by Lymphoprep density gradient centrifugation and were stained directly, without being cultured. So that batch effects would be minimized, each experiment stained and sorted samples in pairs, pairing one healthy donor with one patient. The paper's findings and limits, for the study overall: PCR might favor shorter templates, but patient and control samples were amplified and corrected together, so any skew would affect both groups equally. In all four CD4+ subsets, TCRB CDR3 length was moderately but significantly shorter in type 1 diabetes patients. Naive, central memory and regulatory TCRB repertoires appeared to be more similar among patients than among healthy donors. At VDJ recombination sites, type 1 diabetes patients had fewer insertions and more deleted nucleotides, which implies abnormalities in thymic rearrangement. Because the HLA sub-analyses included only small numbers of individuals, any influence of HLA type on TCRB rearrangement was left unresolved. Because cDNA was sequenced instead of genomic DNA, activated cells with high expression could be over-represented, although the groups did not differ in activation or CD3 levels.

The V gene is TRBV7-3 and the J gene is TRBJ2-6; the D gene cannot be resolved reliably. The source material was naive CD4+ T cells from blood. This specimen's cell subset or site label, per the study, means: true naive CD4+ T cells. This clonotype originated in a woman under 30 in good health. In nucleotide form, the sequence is TGTGCCAGCAGCTTCGATCCGCTCCTCTCTGGGGCCAACGTCCTGACTTTC. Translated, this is CASSFDPLLSGANVLTF.